This TCR beta chain was obtained from a study of cytotoxic CD8 clonotypes in ibrutinib-treated CLL (dated by TCRdb to the early 2020s). Context from the whole study: In this cohort, 15 patients were treatment-naive and ten to eleven were relapsed/refractory, while approximately 18 had unmutated IGHV. Of the roughly 90 participants in the trial, about 25 had longitudinal samples available. Samples at response were collected after a median of about 11 months of treatment, with a range of roughly 6 to 40 months. Every remission and progressive disease sample was obtained while ibrutinib was still being received by the patients. Cryopreserved peripheral blood mononuclear cells were obtained prior to treatment, at the time of response, and at either disease progression or sustained remission. Partial responses were observed in roughly 24 patients and complete responses in 2; after a median follow-up of around 68 months, remission was maintained in 15 or so patients and progression was observed in roughly twelve. Samples averaged about 260,000 productive templates and about 94,000 productive rearrangements. General study outcomes and caveats: Sustained-remission and progressing patients did not have matched sampling times, and lymph node repertoires were not examined. Public clonotypes were rare and either shrank or stayed stable during treatment, and the rise in clonality at ibrutinib response reflected expansion of private clonotypes. Baseline clonality exceeded that of age-matched healthy donors and correlated strongly with circulating CD8+ T-cell counts. Clonality increased at ibrutinib response, stayed stable in sustained remission, and fell back toward baseline at progression.

The sample's time point, from its label and the paper: approximately eleven months on ibrutinib. Roughly 2 micrograms of genomic DNA were extracted from cryopreserved PBMCs for TCR beta library preparation. Longitudinal blood samples from CLL patients on ibrutinib monotherapy were analyzed using high-throughput TCR beta sequencing. The patients took part in an open-label, single-center phase 2 trial of ibrutinib monotherapy. The goal of deep resolution MiSeq sequencing was a depth between 1 in 1 million and 1 in 200,000 T cells, and coverage averaged 10x per clonotype. The immunoSEQ hsTCRB Kit was used to generate TCR beta libraries. Processing in the source paper ran as follows. The data were analyzed with ImmunoSEQ Analyzer and ImmunoSEQ Data Assistant, and V, D and J gene assignments followed IMGT definitions. Clonality, which ranges from 0 to 1, was calculated as one minus the normalized Shannon entropy of productive rearrangement frequencies. Only overrepresented clonotypes making up at least 0.05% of each patient's repertoire were included in the public clonotype analysis. About a dozen age-matched healthy donor repertoires from immuneACCESS served as clonality controls. The clones in this table, taken by TCRdb from immuneACCESS, are in-frame only. Not every clone is retained; where verified, under half of the shortfall comes from an unresolved V gene, and the cause of the rest is unknown. Clone size and the V and J calls come from that table; the DNA yielded D and trimming. Across this sample there are just over 200,000 clones, with nearly 80% seen only once. The top ten clonotypes cover roughly 11% of the sample.

Comments on this clone: Its antigen is still unknown. Qualities for individual bases were not recorded, and no much larger clone is one base off.

The TCR was taken from a human donor with chronic lymphocytic leukemia. This specimen consisted of PBMCs, obtained after 12 months of ibrutinib treatment.

CDR3 sequence: CAIGTGGAPGQETQYF. The DNA sequence follows: TGTGCCATCGGGACAGGGGGCGCGCCCGGTCAAGAGACCCAGTACTTC. Here the chain combines TRBV10-3 and TRBJ2-5; 12 bases in the middle match TRBD1. From its cysteine to its phenylalanine, the CDR3 spans 16 amino acids. Only CDR3 DNA remains: 48 bases, in frame from the first base. Trimmed from V: 8 bases; trimmed from J: 2 bases; junction bases lacking a gene match: 9. The germline V gene gives CDR1 as ENHRY and CDR2 as SYGVKD.